The next 5 T cell receptor beta chains were all read from a single sample in a study of T cell responses to AZD1222 COVID-19 vaccine. Sequenced by immunoSEQ multiplex PCR; TCRdb stores in-frame clones only, minus some. Of some 100,000 clones in the sample, approximately 87% were seen once. The source was peripheral blood, collected on day 0 of AZD1222 vaccination. Every receptor here comes from an adult in good health.

The rearrangement links TRBV5-1 to TRBJ2-5; perhaps TRBD1 as D (6 bases). The CDR3 is 14 residues long. The germline V and J ends were trimmed by 1 base and 6 bases, with 13 bases remaining between them. CDR1 and CDR2 (germline): SGHRS, YFSETQ. The CDR3 DNA is TGCGCCAGCAGCTTGCCCAGGGGCCTACAGACCCAGTACTTC. Protein product: CASSLPRGLQTQYF.

This clone was seen once. The V and J genes are TRBV18 and TRBJ2-6; D is ambiguous. The CDR3 runs to 16 residues. Trimming removed 0 bases at V and 0 bases at J, with 6 bases between. Germline V gives CDR1 KGHSH, CDR2 LQKENI. The CDR3 DNA reads as TGTGCCAGCTCACCACCTACGTACTCTGGGGCCAACGTCCTGACTTTC. Its translation: CASSPPTYSGANVLTF.

The chain uses TRBV2 and TRBJ1-2; TRBD1 aligns across 7 bases. Unmatched junction bases numbered 2, after V lost 1 base and J lost 3 bases. This CDR3 comprises 14 residues. Germline CDR1 and CDR2: SNHLY and FYNNEI. The CDR3 region is CASSEGQGYYGYTF. The CDR3 nucleotides are TGTGCCAGCAGTGAAGGACAGGGATACTATGGCTACACCTTC.

This chain joins TRBV10-2 and TRBJ1-2; no clear D gene. Germline CDR1 WSHSY, CDR2 SAAADI. The V end lost 5 bases, the J end lost 3 bases, and 7 bases lay between the germline ends. The CDR3 covers 12 residues. For the CDR3, the DNA is TGCGCCAGCAGTAAGGGAGACTATGGCTACACCTTC. Amino acid sequence: CASSKGDYGYTF.

The V gene is TRBV9, the J gene TRBJ2-5; D ambiguous. The CDR3 is 15 amino acids. Germline CDR1 reads SGDLS; CDR2 reads YYNGEE. V lost 4 bases to trimming and J lost 4 bases, with 17 bases between them. The CDR3 protein is CASSPREQLAETQYF. CDR3 bases: TGTGCCAGCAGCCCTCGCGAGCAGCTGGCAGAGACCCAGTACTTC.